This entry features one TCR beta chain sequence. TCRdb keeps only in-frame clones here, not all; method: immunoSEQ multiplex PCR. This table has approximately 160,000 clones, 80% to 85% appearing once. The CDR3 consists of 14 residues. CDR1 MNHEY and CDR2 SMNVEV come from the germline V gene (reference sequence). V was clipped by 3 bases and J by 3 bases, with 9 bases between them. The entry originates in a study of blood T cell repertoires in COVID-19. Study at large: Both acute and convalescent COVID-19 samples were obtained from the United States, Italy and Spain.

Donors of Cohort 3 who recovered were those that had two negative PCRs, clearance, or symptom resolution. The clonotype originates from a woman aged 50 to 60 who had recovered from COVID-19. The V gene is TRBV27, the J gene TRBJ1-5; maybe TRBD1 (5 bases). The specimen was PBMCs or T cells enriched from blood (not recorded which). The CDR3 nucleotides read TGTGCCAGCAGTTTTTTGGGGCTCAATCAGCCCCAGCATTTT. This gives the protein CASSFLGLNQPQHF.